This TCR beta chain appears in the sequencing data of a study of cytomegalovirus exposure and HLA in healthy donors. Study details: The study's early data release held about 80 million unique TCRs from HLA-typed donors. General study points: A later analysis revealed that TCR association rates differed between HLA loci, peaking at DRB1 and bottoming out at HLA-C.

Germline values: CDR1 SGHRS, CDR2 YFSETQ. The CDR3 has 14 amino acids. The V end was cut by 8 bases, the J end by 2 bases, with 14 bases between. As to this clone: The antigen is unknown.

Researchers ran the PCR with 60 Vbeta and 13 Jbeta primers. Sequencing used immunoSEQ multiplex PCR; TCRdb keeps in-frame clones, though not all of them. This sample yields about 110,000 clones, of which around 77% are seen a single time; less than 5.5% belongs to the top ten. This chain uses TRBV5-1 with TRBJ2-1; the D gene is possibly TRBD2 (6 bases). Sequenced material: PBMCs. This receptor was taken from a woman under 40 in good health and CMV-seropositive. DNA of the CDR3: TGCGCCAGTTTAGCGGCGGCAGCCTACAATGAGCAGTTCTTC. Its translation: CASLAAAAYNEQFF.